A single TCR beta chain is shown here with its context. This specimen belongs to a study of early T cells in non-severe SARS-CoV-2 infection. Background on the study: The authors sequenced bulk RNA from unsorted whole blood, leaving chains unpaired.

Germline CDR1 MNHEY, CDR2 SVGAGI. The V segment lost 2 bases and the J segment 5 bases; nucleotides outside the gene matches: 5. The CDR3 totals 15 residues. Individual cDNA molecules carried attached unique molecular identifiers. TCRdb called the 5' RACE reads again in MiXCR, with one record for every CDR3 protein. The data hold 71,000 or so distinct CDR3 sequences, with roughly an eighth observed a single time. Sample: whole blood. The chain carries TRBV6-5 and TRBJ2-2; TRBD1 matches at 7 bases. The receptor was isolated from an adult who was a healthcare worker with PCR-confirmed SARS-CoV-2 infection or an uninfected control (not recorded which). The DNA for the CDR3 is TGTGCCAGCAGTTACCAAAGGGGGCGTACCGGGGAGCTGTTTTTT. Translating it yields CASSYQRGRTGELFF.